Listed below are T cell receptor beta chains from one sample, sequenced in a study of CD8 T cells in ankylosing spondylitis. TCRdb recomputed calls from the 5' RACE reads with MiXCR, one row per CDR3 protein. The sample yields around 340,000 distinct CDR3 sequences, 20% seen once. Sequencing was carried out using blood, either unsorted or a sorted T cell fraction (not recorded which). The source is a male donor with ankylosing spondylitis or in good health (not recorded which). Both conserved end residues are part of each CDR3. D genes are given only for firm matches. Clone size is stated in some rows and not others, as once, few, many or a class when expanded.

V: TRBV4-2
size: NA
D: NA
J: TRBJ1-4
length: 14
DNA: TGTGCCAGCAGCCCCCTCGTGGGTAATGAAAAACTGTTTTTT
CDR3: CASSPLVGNEKLFF

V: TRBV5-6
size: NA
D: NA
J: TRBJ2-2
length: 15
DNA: TGTGCCAGCAGCTTGGAGACACCCAACACCGGGGAGCTGTTTTTT
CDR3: CASSLETPNTGELFF

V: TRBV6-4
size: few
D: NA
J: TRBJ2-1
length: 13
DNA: TGTGCCAGCAGTGACTCCCGAGGCAATGAGCAGTTCTTC
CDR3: CASSDSRGNEQFF

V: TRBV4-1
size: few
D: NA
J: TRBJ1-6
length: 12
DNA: TGCGCCAGCAGCCAGGGGAATTCACCCCTCCACTTT
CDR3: CASSQGNSPLHF

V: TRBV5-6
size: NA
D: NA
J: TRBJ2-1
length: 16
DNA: TGTGCCAGCAGCTTGAAGTTCTTAGATCGGATTTGTGAGCAGTTCTTC
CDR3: CASSLKFLDRICEQFF

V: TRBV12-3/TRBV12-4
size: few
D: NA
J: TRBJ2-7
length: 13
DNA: TGTGCCAGCAGTATCGCGGGGGCGGAAGAGCAGTACTTC
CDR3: CASSIAGAEEQYF

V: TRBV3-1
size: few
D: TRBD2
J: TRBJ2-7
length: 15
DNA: TGTGCCAGCAGCCAAGATTTGGCGGGGGGGCACGAGCAGTACTTC
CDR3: CASSQDLAGGHEQYF

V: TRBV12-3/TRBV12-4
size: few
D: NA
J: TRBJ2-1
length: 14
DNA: TGTGCCAGCATACCCCCAATCGAGCCGCGACAGCAGTTCTTC
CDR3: CASIPPIEPRQQFF

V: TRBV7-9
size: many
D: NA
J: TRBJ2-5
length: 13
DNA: TGTGCCAGCAGCTTTGTGGGGGGAGAGACCCAGTACTTC
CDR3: CASSFVGGETQYF

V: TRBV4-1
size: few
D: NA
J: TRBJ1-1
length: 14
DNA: TGCGCCAGCAGCCGAATACAGGAGTACACTGAAGCTTTCTTT
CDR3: CASSRIQEYTEAFF

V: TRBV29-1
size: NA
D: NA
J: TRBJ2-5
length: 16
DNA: TGCAGCGTTGTAACCATTTCGGGACGAAACCCAGAGACCCAGTACTTC
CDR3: CSVVTISGRNPETQYF

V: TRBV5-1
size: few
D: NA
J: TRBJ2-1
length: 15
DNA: TGCGCCAGCAGCCCGGGAAGCCCCTCTTACAATGAGCAGTTCTTC
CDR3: CASSPGSPSYNEQFF

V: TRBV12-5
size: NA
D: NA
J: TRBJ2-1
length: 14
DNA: TGTGCTAGTGGTTCTGCGGGGGCATACAATGAGCAGTTCTTC
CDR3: CASGSAGAYNEQFF

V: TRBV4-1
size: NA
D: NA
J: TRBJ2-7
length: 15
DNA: TGCGCCAGCAGCCAAGGACAGGCAGGGTTCTACGAGCAGTACTTC
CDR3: CASSQGQAGFYEQYF

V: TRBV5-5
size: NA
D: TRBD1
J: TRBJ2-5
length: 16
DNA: TGTGCCAGCAGCCCCGGACAGGGGTGGTACCAAGAGACCCAGTACTTC
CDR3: CASSPGQGWYQETQYF

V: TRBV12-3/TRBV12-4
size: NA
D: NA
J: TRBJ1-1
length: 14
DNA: TGTGCCAGCAGTTTAGTTCTACAGGGTTCGACAGCTTTCTTT
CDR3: CASSLVLQGSTAFF

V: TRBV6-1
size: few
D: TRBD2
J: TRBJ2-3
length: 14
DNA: TGTGCCAGCAGTCCCCGGGAGGCCACAGATACGCAGTATTTT
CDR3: CASSPREATDTQYF

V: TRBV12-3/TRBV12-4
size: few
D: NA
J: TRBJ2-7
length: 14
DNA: TGTGCCAGCAGTTTTTCGTCACTGGGATACGAGCAGTACTTC
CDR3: CASSFSSLGYEQYF

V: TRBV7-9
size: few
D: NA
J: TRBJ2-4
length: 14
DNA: TGTGCCAGCAGCTTAGGGTTGGAGTGGGACATTCAGTACTTC
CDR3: CASSLGLEWDIQYF

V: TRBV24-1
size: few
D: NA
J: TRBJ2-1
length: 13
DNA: TGTGCCACCAGTGATCCTGAAAACAGCGAGCAGTTCTTC
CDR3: CATSDPENSEQFF

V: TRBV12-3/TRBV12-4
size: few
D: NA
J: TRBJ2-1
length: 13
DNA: TGTGCCAGCAGACCACCCCAGTACAATGAGCAGTTCTTC
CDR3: CASRPPQYNEQFF